This T cell receptor (beta chain) is from a study of T cells in Graves' hyperthyroidism and ophthalmopathy. The CDR3 consists of 15 residues. Per germline, CDR1 SSHAT and CDR2 FNYEAQ (reference sequence). Clinicians diagnosed patients from clinical symptoms, serum thyroxine and TRAb, thyroid ultrasound and orbital computed tomography. It was 8.5 to 10 ml of fresh peripheral blood that supplied the PBMCs. General study results and limits: For ophthalmopathy, model prediction preceded onset by a median roughly 6.3 months. Most thyroid clonotypes expanded above 0.001 appeared in blood too.

TCR beta CDR3 regions were amplified from RNA. TCR CDR3 regions were first amplified by RT-PCR with HTBI primers. TCRdb ran MiXCR on the multiplex PCR reads and lists one entry per CDR3 protein. The sample records some 570,000 distinct CDR3 sequences, 15% to 20% being singletons. This clonotype came up many times. What it binds is not known. A junction end diverges from the germline sequence, so it may reflect a read error. The chain is built from TRBV7-7 and TRBJ2-7, with D possibly being TRBD1 (6 bases). What was sequenced was blood. This sequence originates from a woman under 30 with Graves' ophthalmopathy. CDR3 protein: CASSLATGISYEQYF. DNA of the CDR3: TGTGCTAGCAGCTTAGCTACAGGGATCTCCTACGAGCAGTACTTC. Full variable domain (missing parts from reference TRBV7-7 and TRBJ2-7): GAGVSQSPRYKVTKRGQDVTLRCDPISSHATLYWYQQALGQGPEFLTYFNYEAQPDKSGLPSDRFSAERPEGSISTLTIQRTEQRDSAMYRCASSLATGISYEQYFGPGTRLTVT.